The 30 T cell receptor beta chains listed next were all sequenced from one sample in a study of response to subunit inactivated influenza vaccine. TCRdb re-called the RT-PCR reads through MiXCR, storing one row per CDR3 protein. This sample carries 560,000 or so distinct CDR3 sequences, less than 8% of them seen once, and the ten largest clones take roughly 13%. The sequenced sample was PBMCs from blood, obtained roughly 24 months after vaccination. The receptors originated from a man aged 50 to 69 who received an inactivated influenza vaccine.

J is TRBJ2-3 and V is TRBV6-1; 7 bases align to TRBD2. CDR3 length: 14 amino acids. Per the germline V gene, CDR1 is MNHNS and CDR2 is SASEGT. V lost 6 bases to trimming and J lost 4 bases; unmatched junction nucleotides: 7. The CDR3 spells CASRGGWGSDTQYF. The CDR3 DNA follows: TGTGCCAGCAGGGGAGGGTGGGGTTCAGATACGCAGTATTTT.

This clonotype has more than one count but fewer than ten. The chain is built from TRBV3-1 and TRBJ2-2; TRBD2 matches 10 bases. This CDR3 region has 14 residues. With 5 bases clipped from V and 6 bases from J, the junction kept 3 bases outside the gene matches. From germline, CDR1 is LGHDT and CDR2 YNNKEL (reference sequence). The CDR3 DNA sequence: TGTGCCAGCAGCGGGCTAGCGGGGGCCGGGGAGCTGTTTTTT. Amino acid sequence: CASSGLAGAGELFF.

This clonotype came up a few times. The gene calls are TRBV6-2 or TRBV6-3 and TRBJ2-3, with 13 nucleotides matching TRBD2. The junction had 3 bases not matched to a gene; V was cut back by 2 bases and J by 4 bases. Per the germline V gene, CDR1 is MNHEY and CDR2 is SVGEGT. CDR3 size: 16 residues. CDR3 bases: TGTGCCAGCAGTTACGGGACTAGCGGGGCGCCAGATACGCAGTATTTT. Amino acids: CASSYGTSGAPDTQYF.

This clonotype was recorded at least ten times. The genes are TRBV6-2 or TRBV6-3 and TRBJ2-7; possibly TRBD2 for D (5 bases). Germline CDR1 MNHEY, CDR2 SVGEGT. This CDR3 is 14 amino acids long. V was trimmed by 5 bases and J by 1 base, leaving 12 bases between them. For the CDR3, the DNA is TGTGCCAGCAGTGACCGGACGGGGTCCTACGAGCAGTACTTC. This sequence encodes CASSDRTGSYEQYF.

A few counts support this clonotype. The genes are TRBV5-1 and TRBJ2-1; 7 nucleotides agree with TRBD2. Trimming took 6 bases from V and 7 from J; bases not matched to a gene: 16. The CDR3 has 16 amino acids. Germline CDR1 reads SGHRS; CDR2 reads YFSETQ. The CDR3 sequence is CASNPGWGGVANEQFF. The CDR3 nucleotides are TGCGCCAGCAACCCTGGTTGGGGGGGGGTCGCTAATGAGCAGTTCTTC.

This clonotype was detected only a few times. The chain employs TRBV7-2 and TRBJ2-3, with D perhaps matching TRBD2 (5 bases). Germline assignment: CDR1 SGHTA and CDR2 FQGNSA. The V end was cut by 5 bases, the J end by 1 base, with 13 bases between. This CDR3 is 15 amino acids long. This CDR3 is CASSKTSSGTDTQYF. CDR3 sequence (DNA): TGTGCCAGCAGCAAAACTAGTAGCGGCACAGATACGCAGTATTTT.

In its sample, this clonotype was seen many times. This CDR3 is CASSLEGTGVTTYEQYF. The CDR3 bases are TGTGCCAGCAGCTTAGAGGGGACAGGCGTAACCACCTACGAGCAGTACTTC. The chain couples TRBV11-2 to TRBJ2-7, with 8 positions matching TRBD1. The ends lost 0 bases at V and 2 bases at J; junction bases unmatched: 9. This CDR3 is built from 17 residues. Germline CDR1 reads SGHAT; CDR2 reads FQNNGV.

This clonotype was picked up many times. The CDR3 sequence: CASSLSAPTEFNEKLFF. The CDR3 nucleotides are TGTGCCAGCAGCTTAAGTGCCCCGACGGAATTTAATGAAAAACTGTTTTTT. The genes are TRBV7-9 and TRBJ1-4; no clear D gene. This CDR3 has 17 amino acids. The V and J ends lost 2 bases and 4 bases respectively, with 17 bases between them. Germline V gives CDR1 SEHNR, CDR2 FQNEAQ (reference sequence).

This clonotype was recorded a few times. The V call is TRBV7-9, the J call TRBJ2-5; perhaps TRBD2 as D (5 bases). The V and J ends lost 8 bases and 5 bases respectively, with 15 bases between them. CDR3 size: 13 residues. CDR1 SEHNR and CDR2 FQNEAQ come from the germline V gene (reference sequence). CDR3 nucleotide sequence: TGTGCCAGCGGTGAGGGTCGAGGGGAGACCCAGTACTTC. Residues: CASGEGRGETQYF.

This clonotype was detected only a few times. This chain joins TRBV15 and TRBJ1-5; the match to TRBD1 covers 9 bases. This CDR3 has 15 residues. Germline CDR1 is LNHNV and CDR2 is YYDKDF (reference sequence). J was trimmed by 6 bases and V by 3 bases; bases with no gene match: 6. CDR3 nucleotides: TGTGCCACCAGCAGGGGACAGGGACGTGGTCAGCCCCAGCATTTT. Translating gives CATSRGQGRGQPQHF.

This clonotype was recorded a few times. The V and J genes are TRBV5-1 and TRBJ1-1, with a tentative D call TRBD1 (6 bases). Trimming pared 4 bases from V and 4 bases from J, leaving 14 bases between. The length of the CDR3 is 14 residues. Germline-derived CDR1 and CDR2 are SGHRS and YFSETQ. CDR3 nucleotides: TGCGCCAGCAGCGCCGACGGAGGGGGCACTGAAGCTTTCTTT. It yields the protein CASSADGGGTEAFF.

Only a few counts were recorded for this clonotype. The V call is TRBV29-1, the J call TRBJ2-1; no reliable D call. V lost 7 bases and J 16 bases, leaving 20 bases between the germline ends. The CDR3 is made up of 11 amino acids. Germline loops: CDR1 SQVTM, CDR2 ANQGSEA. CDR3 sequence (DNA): TGCAGCGCCCAAGGCGCCGGCCTCGAATTCTTC. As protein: CSAQGAGLEFF.

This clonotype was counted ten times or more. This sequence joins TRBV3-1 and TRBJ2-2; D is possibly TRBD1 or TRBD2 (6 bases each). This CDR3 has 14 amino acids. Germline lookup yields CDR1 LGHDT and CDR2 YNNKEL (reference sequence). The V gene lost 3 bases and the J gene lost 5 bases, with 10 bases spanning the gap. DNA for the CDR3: TGTGCCAGCAGCCATAGAGGGGGGACCGGGGAGCTGTTTTTT. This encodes CASSHRGGTGELFF.

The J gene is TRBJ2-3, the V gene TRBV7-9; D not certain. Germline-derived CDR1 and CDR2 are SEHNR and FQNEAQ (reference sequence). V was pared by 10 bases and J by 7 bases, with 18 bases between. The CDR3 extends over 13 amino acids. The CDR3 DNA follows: TGTGCCACCGAGGTCGGTCGGCGCAATACGCAGTATTTT. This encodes CATEVGRRNTQYF.

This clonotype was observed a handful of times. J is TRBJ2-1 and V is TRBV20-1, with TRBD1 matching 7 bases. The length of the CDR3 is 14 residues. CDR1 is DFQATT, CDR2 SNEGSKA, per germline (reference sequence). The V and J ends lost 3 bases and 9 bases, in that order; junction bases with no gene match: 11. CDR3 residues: CSASRSRQGSEQFF. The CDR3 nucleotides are TGCAGTGCTAGCAGATCCAGACAGGGCTCTGAGCAGTTCTTC.

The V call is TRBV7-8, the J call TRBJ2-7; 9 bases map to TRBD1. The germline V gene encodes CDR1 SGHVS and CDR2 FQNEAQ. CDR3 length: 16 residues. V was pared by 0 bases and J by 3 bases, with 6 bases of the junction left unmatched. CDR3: CASSLAGQGPSYEQYF. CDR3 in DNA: TGTGCCAGCAGCTTAGCAGGACAGGGGCCAAGCTACGAGCAGTACTTC.

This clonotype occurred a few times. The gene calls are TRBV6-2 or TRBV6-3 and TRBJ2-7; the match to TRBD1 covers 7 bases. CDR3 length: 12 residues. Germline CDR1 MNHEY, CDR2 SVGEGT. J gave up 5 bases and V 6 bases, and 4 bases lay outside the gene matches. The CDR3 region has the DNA TGTGCCAGCAGGAACAGGGGCAACGAGCAGTACTTC. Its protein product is CASRNRGNEQYF.

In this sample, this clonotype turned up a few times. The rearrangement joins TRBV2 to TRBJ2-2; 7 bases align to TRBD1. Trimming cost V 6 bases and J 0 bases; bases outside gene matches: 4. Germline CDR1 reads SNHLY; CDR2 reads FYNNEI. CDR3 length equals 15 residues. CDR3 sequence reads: CASRWDSTNTGELFF. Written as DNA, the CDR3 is TGTGCCAGCAGGTGGGACAGCACGAACACCGGGGAGCTGTTTTTT. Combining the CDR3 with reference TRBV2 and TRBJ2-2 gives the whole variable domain EPEVTQTPSHQVTQMGQEVILRCVPISNHLYFYWYRQILGQKVEFLVSFYNNEISEKSEIFDDQFSVERPDGSNFTLKIRSTKLEDSAMYFCASRWDSTNTGELFFGEGSRLTVL.

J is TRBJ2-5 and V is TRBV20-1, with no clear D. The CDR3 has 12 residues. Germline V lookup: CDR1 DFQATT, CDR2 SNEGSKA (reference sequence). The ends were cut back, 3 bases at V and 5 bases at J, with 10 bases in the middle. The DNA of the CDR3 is TGCAGTGCTAGGGACCTTCAGGAGACCCAGTACTTC. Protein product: CSARDLQETQYF.

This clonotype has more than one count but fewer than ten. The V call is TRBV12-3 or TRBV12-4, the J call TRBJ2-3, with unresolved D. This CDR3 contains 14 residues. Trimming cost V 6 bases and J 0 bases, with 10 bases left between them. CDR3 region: CASRLAASTDTQYF. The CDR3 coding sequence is TGTGCCAGCAGATTGGCGGCTAGCACAGATACGCAGTATTTT.

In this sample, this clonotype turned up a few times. The CDR3 is CSVVRGGAGEQFF. CDR3 nucleotide sequence: TGCAGCGTTGTACGCGGGGGGGCAGGTGAGCAGTTCTTC. The V and J genes are TRBV29-1 and TRBJ2-1, with TRBD2 matching over 9 bases. Trimming cost V 4 bases and J 9 bases; bases outside gene matches: 7. In germline, CDR1 is SQVTM, CDR2 ANQGSEA. This CDR3 has 13 residues.

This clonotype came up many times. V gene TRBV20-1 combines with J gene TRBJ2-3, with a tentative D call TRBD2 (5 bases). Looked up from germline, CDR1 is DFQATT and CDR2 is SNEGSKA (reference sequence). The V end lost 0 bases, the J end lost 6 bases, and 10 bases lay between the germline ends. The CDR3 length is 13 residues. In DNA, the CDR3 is TGCAGTGCTAGAGAACCACTAGAGGATACGCAGTATTTT. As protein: CSAREPLEDTQYF.

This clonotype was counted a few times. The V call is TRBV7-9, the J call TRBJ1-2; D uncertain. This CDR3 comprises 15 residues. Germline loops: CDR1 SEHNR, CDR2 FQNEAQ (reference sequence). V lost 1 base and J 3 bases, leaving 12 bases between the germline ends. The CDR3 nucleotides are TGTGCCAGCAGCTTAGACGGCGGAATAGACTATGGCTACACCTTC. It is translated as CASSLDGGIDYGYTF.

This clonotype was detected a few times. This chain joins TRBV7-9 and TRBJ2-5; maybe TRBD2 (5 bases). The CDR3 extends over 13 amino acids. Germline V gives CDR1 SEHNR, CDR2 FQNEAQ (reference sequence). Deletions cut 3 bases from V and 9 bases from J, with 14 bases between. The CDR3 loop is CASSFGMKEAQYF. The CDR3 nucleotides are TGTGCCAGCAGCTTCGGAATGAAGGAGGCCCAGTACTTC.

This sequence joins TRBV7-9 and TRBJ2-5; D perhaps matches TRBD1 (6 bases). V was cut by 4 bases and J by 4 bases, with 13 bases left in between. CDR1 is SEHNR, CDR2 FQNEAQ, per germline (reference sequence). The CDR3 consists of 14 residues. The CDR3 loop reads CASSWTPGAETQYF. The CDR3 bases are TGTGCCAGCAGCTGGACCCCAGGGGCAGAGACCCAGTACTTC.

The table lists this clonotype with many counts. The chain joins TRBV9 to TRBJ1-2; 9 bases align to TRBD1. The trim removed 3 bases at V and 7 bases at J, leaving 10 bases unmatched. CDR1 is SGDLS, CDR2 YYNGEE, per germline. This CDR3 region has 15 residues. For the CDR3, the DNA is TGTGCCAGCAGCGCGCCTACAGGGGGCCATTTTGGCTACACCTTC. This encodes CASSAPTGGHFGYTF.

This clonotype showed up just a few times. The CDR3 loop is CASSPDTASGAQETQYF. The CDR3 bases are TGTGCCAGCAGCCCTGACACTGCGAGCGGAGCGCAAGAGACCCAGTACTTC. V usage is TRBV4-2 and J usage is TRBJ2-5, with TRBD2 as a possible D gene (5 bases). V gave up 4 bases and J gave up 2 bases, with 20 bases separating them. CDR3 length equals 17 residues. Germline V gene sequence: CDR1 LGHNA, CDR2 YNFKEQ.

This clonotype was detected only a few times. CDR3 nucleotides: TGTGCCAGCAGTTACTCGACAGGGTCGGTCAAAAACATTCAGTACTTC. Its translation: CASSYSTGSVKNIQYF. V gene TRBV6-5 combines with J gene TRBJ2-4; 7 bases align to TRBD1. With 0 bases clipped from V and 3 bases from J, the junction kept 5 bases outside the gene matches. This CDR3 is built from 16 residues. The germline gives CDR1 MNHEY, CDR2 SVGAGI.

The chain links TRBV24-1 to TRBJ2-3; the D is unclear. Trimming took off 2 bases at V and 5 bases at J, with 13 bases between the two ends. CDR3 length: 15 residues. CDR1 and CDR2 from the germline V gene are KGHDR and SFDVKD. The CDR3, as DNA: TGTGCCACCAGTGATTATCCAGGAACGGGAGATACGCAGTATTTT. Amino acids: CATSDYPGTGDTQYF.

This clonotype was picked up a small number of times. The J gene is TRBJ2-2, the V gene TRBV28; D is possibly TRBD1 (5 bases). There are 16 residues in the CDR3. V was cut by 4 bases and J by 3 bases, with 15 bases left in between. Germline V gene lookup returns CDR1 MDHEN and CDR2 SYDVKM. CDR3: CASSSTAMADTGELFF. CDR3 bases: TGTGCCAGCAGTTCGACAGCAATGGCGGACACCGGGGAGCTGTTTTTT.